This entry lists 2 T cell receptor beta chains sequenced from one sample in a study of T cell responses to AZD1222 COVID-19 vaccine. The assay was immunoSEQ multiplex PCR, and TCRdb's table has in-frame clones only and misses some. The profile shows more than 95,000 clones, about 89% of them singletons. The sample was peripheral blood, taken on day 0 of AZD1222 vaccination. The origin of the receptors is an adult in good health.

The chain carries TRBV6-6 and TRBJ2-7, with 12 bases matching TRBD2. This CDR3 spans 13 amino acids. Germline loops: CDR1 MNHNY, CDR2 SVGAGI (reference sequence). V was clipped by 6 bases and J by 4 bases; unmatched bases: 1. CDR3 bases: TGTGCCAGCAGGGGGACTAGCGGGTACGAGCAGTACTTC. It codes for CASRGTSGYEQYF.

The chain is built from TRBV4-1 and TRBJ1-1; D unclear. V was cut by 5 bases and J by 1 base, with 11 bases left in between. CDR3 length: 14 residues. Germline CDR1 reads MGHRA; CDR2 reads YSYEKL. The CDR3 sequence: CASSGPLRNTEAFF. DNA for the CDR3: TGCGCCAGCAGCGGCCCGCTCAGGAACACTGAAGCTTTCTTT.